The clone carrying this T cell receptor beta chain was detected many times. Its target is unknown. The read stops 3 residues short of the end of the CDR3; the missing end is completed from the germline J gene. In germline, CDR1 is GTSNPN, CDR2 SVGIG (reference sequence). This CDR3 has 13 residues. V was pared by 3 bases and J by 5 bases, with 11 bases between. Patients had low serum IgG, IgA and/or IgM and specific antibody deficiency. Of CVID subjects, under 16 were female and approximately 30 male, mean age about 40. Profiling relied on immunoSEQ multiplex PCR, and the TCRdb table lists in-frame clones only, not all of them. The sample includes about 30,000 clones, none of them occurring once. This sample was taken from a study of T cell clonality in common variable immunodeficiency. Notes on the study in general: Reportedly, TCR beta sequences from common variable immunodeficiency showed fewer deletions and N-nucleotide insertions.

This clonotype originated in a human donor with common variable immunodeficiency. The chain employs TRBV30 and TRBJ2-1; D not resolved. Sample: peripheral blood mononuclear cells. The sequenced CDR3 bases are TGTGCCTGGAGCCCTGACAACGACAATGAG. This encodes CAWSPDNDNE. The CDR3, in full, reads CAWSPDNDNEQFF.